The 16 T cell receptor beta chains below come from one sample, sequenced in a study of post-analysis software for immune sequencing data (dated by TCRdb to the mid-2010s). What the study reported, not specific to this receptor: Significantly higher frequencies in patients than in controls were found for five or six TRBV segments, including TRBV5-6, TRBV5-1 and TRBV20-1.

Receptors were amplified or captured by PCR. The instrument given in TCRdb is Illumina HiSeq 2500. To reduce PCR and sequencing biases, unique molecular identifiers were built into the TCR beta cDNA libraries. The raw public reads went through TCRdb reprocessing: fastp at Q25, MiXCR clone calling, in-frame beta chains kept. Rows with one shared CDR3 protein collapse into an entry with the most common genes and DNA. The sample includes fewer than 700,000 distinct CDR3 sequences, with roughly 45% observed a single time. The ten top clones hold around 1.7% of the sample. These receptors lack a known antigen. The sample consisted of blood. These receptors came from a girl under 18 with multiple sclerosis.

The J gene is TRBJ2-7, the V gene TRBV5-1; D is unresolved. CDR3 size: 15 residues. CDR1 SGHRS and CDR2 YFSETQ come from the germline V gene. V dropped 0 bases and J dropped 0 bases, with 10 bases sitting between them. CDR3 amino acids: CASSLAGQISYEQYF. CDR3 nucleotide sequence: TGCGCCAGCAGCTTGGCCGGGCAGATCTCCTACGAGCAGTACTTC.

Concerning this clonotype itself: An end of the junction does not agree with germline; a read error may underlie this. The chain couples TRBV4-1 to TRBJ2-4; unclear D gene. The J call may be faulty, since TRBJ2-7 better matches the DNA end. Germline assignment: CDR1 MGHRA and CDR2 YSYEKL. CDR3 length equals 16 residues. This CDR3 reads CASRQDRSSSLGEQYF. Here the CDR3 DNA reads TGCGCCAGCAGACAAGATAGGAGCAGTTCCTTGGGCGAGCAGTACTTC.

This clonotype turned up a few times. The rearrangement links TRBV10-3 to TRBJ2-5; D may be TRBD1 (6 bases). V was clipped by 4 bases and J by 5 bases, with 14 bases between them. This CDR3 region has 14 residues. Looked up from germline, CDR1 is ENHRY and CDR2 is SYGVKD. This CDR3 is CAISGAGVGETQYF. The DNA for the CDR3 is TGTGCCATCAGTGGGGCAGGGGTTGGGGAGACCCAGTACTTC.

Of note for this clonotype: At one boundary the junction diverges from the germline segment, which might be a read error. The chain's CDR3 is CASSSSRQLYGYTF. Here the CDR3 DNA reads TGTGCCAGCAGCTCAAGTCGACAGCTCTATGGCTACACCTTT. The V and J genes are TRBV7-9 and TRBJ1-2; tentatively, D is TRBD1 (5 bases). The CDR3 covers 14 residues. Germline CDR1 and CDR2: SEHNR and FQNEAQ (reference sequence). Using reference TRBV7-9 and TRBJ1-2 for the parts outside the CDR3, the full variable domain is DTGVSQNPRHKITKRGQNVTFRCDPISEHNRLYWYRQTLGQGPEFLTYFQNEAQLEKSRLLSDRFSAERPKGSFSTLEIQRTEQGDSAMYLCASSSSRQLYGYTFGSGTRLTVV.

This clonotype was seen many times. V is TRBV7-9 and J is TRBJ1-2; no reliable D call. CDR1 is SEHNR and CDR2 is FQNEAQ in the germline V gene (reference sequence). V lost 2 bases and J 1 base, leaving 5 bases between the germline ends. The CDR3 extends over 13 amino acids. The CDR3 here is CASSLRNNYGYTF. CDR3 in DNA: TGTGCCAGCAGCTTAAGGAATAACTATGGCTACACCTTC.

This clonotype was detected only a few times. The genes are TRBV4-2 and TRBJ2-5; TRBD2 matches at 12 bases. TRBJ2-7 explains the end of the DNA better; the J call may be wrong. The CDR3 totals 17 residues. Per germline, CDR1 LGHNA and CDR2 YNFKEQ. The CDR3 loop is CASSQDLAGGPRDEQYF. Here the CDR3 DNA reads TGTGCCAGCAGCCAAGATCTAGCGGGAGGGCCGAGGGACGAGCAGTACTTC.

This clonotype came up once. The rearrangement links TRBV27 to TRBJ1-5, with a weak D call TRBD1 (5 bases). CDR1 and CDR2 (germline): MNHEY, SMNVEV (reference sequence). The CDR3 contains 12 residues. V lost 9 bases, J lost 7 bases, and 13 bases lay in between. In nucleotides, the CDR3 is TGTGCCAGGCGGGGGTACGAACAGCCCCAGCATTTT. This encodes CARRGYEQPQHF.

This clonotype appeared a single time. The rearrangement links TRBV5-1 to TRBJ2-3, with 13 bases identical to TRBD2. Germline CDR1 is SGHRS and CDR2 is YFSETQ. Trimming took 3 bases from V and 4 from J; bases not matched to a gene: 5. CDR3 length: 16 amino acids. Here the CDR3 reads CASSWGTSGKSDTQYF. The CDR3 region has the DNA TGCGCCAGCAGCTGGGGGACTAGCGGGAAGTCAGATACGCAGTATTTT.

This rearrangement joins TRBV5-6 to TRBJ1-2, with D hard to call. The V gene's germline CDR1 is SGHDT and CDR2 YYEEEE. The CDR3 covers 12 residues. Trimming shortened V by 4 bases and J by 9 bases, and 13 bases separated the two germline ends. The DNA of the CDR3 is TGTGCCAGCAGCCTCCGACTCGTGAGCTACACCTTC. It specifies CASSLRLVSYTF.

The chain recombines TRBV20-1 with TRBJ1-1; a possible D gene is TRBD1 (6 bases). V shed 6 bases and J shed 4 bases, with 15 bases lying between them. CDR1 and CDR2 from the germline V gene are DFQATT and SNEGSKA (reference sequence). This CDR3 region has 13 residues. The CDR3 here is CSAEERGSTEAFF. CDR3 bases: TGCAGTGCGGAGGAGAGGGGGAGCACTGAAGCTTTCTTT.

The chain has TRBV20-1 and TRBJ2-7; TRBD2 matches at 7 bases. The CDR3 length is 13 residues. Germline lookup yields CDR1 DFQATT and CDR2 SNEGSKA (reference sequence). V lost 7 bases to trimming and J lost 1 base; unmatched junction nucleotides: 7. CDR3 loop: CSVEAGRSYEQYF. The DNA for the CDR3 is TGCAGTGTCGAAGCGGGGAGGTCCTACGAGCAGTACTTC.

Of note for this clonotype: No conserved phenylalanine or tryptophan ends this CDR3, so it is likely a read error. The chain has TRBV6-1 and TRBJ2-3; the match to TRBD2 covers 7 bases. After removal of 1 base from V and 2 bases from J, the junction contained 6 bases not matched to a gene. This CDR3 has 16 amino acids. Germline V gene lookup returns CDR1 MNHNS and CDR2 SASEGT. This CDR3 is CASSEGSSGATDTQYS. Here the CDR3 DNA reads TGTGCCAGCAGTGAAGGATCTAGCGGAGCCACAGATACGCAGTATTCT.

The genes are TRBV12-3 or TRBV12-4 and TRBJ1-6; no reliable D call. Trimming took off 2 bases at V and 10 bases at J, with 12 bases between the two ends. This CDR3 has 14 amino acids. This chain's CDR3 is CASSLNSPTSPLHF. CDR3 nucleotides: TGTGCCAGCAGTTTAAACAGCCCCACATCACCCCTCCACTTT.

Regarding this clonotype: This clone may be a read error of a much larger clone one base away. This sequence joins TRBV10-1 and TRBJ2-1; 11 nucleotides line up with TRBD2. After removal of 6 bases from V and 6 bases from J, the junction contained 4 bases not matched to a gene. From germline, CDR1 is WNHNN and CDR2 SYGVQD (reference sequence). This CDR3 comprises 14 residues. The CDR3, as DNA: TGCGCCAGCAGGGAAACTAGCGGGAGCAATGAGCAGTTCTTC. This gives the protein CASRETSGSNEQFF.

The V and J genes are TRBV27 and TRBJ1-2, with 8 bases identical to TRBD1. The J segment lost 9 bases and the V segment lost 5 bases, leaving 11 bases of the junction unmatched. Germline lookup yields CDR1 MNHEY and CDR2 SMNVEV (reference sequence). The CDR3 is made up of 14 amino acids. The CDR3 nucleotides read TGTGCCAGCAGTCCACAACGGACAGGGTGGAGCTACACCTTC. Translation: CASSPQRTGWSYTF.

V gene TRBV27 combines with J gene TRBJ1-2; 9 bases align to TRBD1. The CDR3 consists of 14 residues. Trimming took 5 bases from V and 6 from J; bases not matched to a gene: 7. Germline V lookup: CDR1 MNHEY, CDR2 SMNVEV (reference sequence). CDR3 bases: TGTGCCAGCAGTCCGACAGGGGGATCAGATGGCTACACCTTC. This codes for CASSPTGGSDGYTF.